These T cell receptor beta chains were read from a single sample in a study of Graves' ophthalmopathy and Graves' hyperthyroidism. TCRdb reprocessed the multiplex PCR reads via MiXCR and lists one record per CDR3 protein. There are 300,000 to 400,000 distinct CDR3 sequences in the sample; roughly 17% occur only once, and over 9% lies in the top ten. Sequencing used peripheral blood. The receptors were sampled from an adult man with Graves' ophthalmopathy. Each CDR3 is given with its conserved first and last residue. The D gene is left open where the match is weak. Clone size appears in some rows only: once, few, many, or a class for an expanded clone.

>TRBV12-3/TRBV12-4|13|TRBJ1-3|TRBD1|many
CASRLGQSNTIYF
TGTGCCAGCAGGTTGGGACAGTCAAACACCATATATTTT
>TRBV11-2|16|TRBJ2-2|.|many
CASSLRGAANTGELFF
TGTGCCAGCAGCCTTCGGGGGGCGGCTAACACCGGGGAGCTGTTTTTT
>TRBV6-5|18|TRBJ1-6|.|many
CASSYSNPGRNHNSPLRF
TGTGCCAGCAGTTACTCGAACCCGGGGCGCAACCATAATTCACCCCTCCGCTTT
>TRBV3-1|16|TRBJ1-6|.|many
CASSQGSDRYNSPLHF
TGTGCCAGCAGCCAGGGATCAGACAGGTATAATTCACCCCTCCACTTT
>TRBV24-1|13|TRBJ2-5|TRBD2|.
CATGTSGGETQYF
TGTGCCACGGGGACTAGCGGAGGGGAGACCCAGTACTTC
>TRBV11-1|16|TRBJ2-7|TRBD1|many
CASSNRDRPWGYEQYF
TGTGCCAGCAGCAATCGGGACAGGCCTTGGGGCTACGAGCAGTACTTC
>TRBV6-2/TRBV6-3|13|TRBJ2-7|.|.
CASSSSFGYEQYF
TGTGCCAGCAGTTCTAGTTTTGGCTACGAGCAGTACTTC
>TRBV19|12|TRBJ2-5|.|many
CASRDPEETQYF
TGTGCCAGTAGAGACCCCGAGGAGACCCAGTACTTC
>TRBV9|13|TRBJ1-5|.|many
CASSVGIDQPQHF
TGTGCCAGCAGCGTGGGTATAGACCAGCCCCAGCATTTT
>TRBV11-2|15|TRBJ2-1|.|many
CASSLFWRSYNEQFF
TGTGCCAGCAGCTTATTTTGGCGCTCCTACAATGAGCAGTTCTTC
>TRBV30|13|TRBJ1-1|.|many
CAWSPTGMAEAFF
TGTGCCTGGAGTCCAACAGGGATGGCTGAAGCTTTCTTT
>TRBV15|14|TRBJ2-5|.|.
CATSRVGNQETQYF
TGTGCCACCAGCAGAGTTGGGAACCAAGAGACCCAGTACTTC
>TRBV2|13|TRBJ1-5|.|many
CASQGIGNQPQHF
TGTGCCAGCCAGGGTATCGGCAATCAGCCCCAGCATTTT
>TRBV6-1|17|TRBJ2-7|.|many
CASSPRGTGGGSYEQYF
TGTGCCAGCAGTCCCCGAGGTACTGGAGGCGGGTCCTACGAGCAGTACTTC